This paragraph reports one T cell receptor beta chain. This record belongs to a study of blood T cells in healthy people across ages. V was clipped by 2 bases and J by 5 bases, with 13 bases between them. Germline lookup yields CDR1 MRHNA and CDR2 SNTAGT. The CDR3 length is 15 residues. The use of a sample-barcoded 5' primer and a J-beta primer mix characterized a second PCR of roughly 6 to 11 cycles. TCRdb used MiXCR to reprocess the 5' RACE reads, holding one entry per CDR3 protein. The sample consists of fewer than 1,000,000 distinct CDR3 sequences, about half of them appearing once. This TCR was recovered from a man older than 75 in good health. Sequencing was carried out using blood. The gene calls are TRBV6-4 and TRBJ2-1; D call uncertain. CDR3 protein: CASSDNSEPNNEQFF. As DNA, the CDR3 is TGTGCCAGCAGTGACAACTCGGAGCCTAACAATGAGCAGTTCTTC.